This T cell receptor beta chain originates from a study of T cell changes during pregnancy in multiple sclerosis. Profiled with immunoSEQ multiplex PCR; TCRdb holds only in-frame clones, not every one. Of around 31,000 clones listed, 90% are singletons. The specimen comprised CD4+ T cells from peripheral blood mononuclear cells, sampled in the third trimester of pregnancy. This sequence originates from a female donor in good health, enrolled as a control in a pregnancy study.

CDR3 sequence: CASSPGTGNTGELFF. CDR3 coding DNA: TGTGCCAGCAGTCCCGGGACAGGGAACACCGGGGAGCTGTTTTTT. The chain carries TRBV6-4 and TRBJ2-2; TRBD1 aligns across 8 bases. The germline gives CDR1 MRHNA, CDR2 SNTAGT. The CDR3 runs to 15 residues. V lost 5 bases, J lost 1 base, and 3 bases stayed unmatched.